This TCR beta chain was found in a study of graft-versus-host responses after intestinal transplantation. Overall study: Tacrolimus plus steroids were given to all recipients for about three years, preceded by anti-thymocyte globulin induction.

Trimming removed 1 base from V and 0 bases from J, with 8 bases in between. The CDR3 runs 15 residues. Looked up from germline, CDR1 is SGHTS and CDR2 is YDEGEE. Study-wide points: Those patients showing graft-donor T cell macrochimerism displayed high graft-versus-host to host-versus-graft clonal ratios in allografts. GvH clonotypes were identified within recipient marrow, with a subset emerging first in ileum or blood.

To note about this clone: Its antigen is as yet unknown.

Assay: immunoSEQ multiplex PCR; the TCRdb copy retains only in-frame clones and omits some. Here the sample spans 29,000 or so clones, around nine tenths being singletons. This chain connects TRBV5-8 to TRBJ1-3; D gene ambiguous. The source material was PBMCs, sampled about 460 days after intestinal transplantation. This TCR was sampled from a human patient who received an intestinal transplant, so some T cells may come from the graft donor. The CDR3 sequence: CASSLNRHSGNTIYF. CDR3 DNA sequence: TGTGCCAGCAGCTTGAACCGACACTCTGGAAACACCATATATTTT.